This T cell receptor (beta chain) was sequenced for a study of CD8+CD57+ T cells in acquired aplastic anemia. Study context: Recorded DNA amounts for sorted CD4+ and CD8+ cells had an average of around 3.4 ug. Whole-study findings and limits: Patients and controls shared 25 to 35 CD8+ CDR3 sequences, highly expressed in patients.

Genomic DNA served as template for TCR beta VDJ and CDR3 profiling. Each CDR3 protein is one row after TCRdb ran MiXCR on the reads. The sample has about 200,000 distinct CDR3 sequences; about half are singletons. A remark on this clonotype: The antigen remains undetermined.

It was patients with CD8+CD57+ cell expansion by flow cytometry who were chosen for sequencing. Patients, without exception, had severe acquired aplastic anemia. Patients were untreated when blood was sampled. Germline CDR1 is SGHNT and CDR2 is YYREEE (reference sequence). The CDR3 contains 13 residues. With 1 base clipped from V and 8 bases from J, the junction kept 5 bases outside the gene matches. What was sequenced was sorted CD4+, CD8+, or CD8+CD57+ T cells (not recorded which) from PBMCs. The origin of this receptor is a human donor with aplastic anemia. The chain uses TRBV5-4 and TRBJ1-1, with TRBD1 matching over 7 bases. The CDR3 nucleotides are TGTGCCAGCAGCTTGAAGACAGGGCCAGAAGCTTTCTTT. This codes for CASSLKTGPEAFF. Using reference TRBV5-4 and TRBJ1-1 for the parts outside the CDR3, the full variable domain is ETGVTQSPTHLIKTRGQQVTLRCSSQSGHNTVSWYQQALGQGPQFIFQYYREEENGRGNFPPRFSGLQFPNYSSELNVNALELDDSALYLCASSLKTGPEAFFGQGTRLTVV.